This T cell receptor beta chain was profiled in a study of neoadjuvant anti-PD-1 for oral cavity cancer. Germline V gene lookup returns CDR1 MNHGY and CDR2 SVAAGI. The ends lost 2 bases at V and 5 bases at J; junction bases unmatched: 9. This CDR3 has 16 amino acids. Here immunoSEQ multiplex PCR was the method, and the copy in TCRdb shows in-frame clones only, minus some. The table lists around 62,000 clones, around four fifths of them singletons, with 2% to 3% in the top ten. This specimen was PBMCs, taken before nivolumab (anti-PD-1) treatment. This clonotype was sampled from a person between 35 and 79 years old with oral cavity squamous cell carcinoma. The genes are TRBV6-9 and TRBJ1-5; 7 bases are shared with TRBD1. CDR3: CASSYNVGGAHQPQHF. In nucleotides, the CDR3 is TGTGCCAGCAGTTATAACGTAGGGGGCGCGCATCAGCCCCAGCATTTT.